These T cell receptor beta chains were read from a single sample in a study of blood T cell repertoires in COVID-19. TCRdb keeps only in-frame clones here, not all; method: immunoSEQ multiplex PCR. The sample lists around 23,000 clones, approximately 72% occurring once. The sequenced sample was peripheral blood. Receptors originate from a woman of 80 years or more with acute or convalescent COVID-19. Each CDR3 is given with its conserved first and last residue. Each record gives: J gene, clone size, D gene, V gene, CDR3 DNA, CDR3 protein. The D gene is left open where the match is weak. Part of the rows lack a size; the others show once, few, many or a class for expanded clones.

TRBJ1-3 NA TRBD1 TRBV7-2 TGTGCCAGCAGCTTGGACTCCTGGACAGGGTCTGGAAACACCATATATTTT CASSLDSWTGSGNTIYF
TRBJ2-7 NA TRBD1 TRBV6-5 TGTGCCAGCAGTTTTGCGCAGGGGGCCTACGAGCAGTACTTC CASSFAQGAYEQYF
TRBJ2-3 NA TRBD2 TRBV5-1 TGCGCCAGCAGCTCGTGGACTAGCGGCACAGATACGCAGTATTTT CASSSWTSGTDTQYF
TRBJ1-1 NA NA TRBV15 TGTGCCACCAGGAGCGGAATGAACACTGAAGCTTTCTTT CATRSGMNTEAFF
TRBJ2-3 once TRBD2 TRBV4-2 TGTGCCAGCAGCCAAGGGACTAGCGGGGACGGATTCACAGATACGCAGTATTTT CASSQGTSGDGFTDTQYF
TRBJ2-1 NA NA TRBV27 TGTGCCAGCAGACGCAATTCCGGCGGATCGCAGTTCTTC CASRRNSGGSQFF
TRBJ2-1 once TRBD2 TRBV30 TGTGCCTGGAGTGTTCGGACTAGTACCTACAATGAGCAGTTCTTC CAWSVRTSTYNEQFF
TRBJ2-3 NA NA TRBV28 TGTGCCAGCAGTTTACATGTCCTAGCCCCTACAGATACGCAGTATTTT CASSLHVLAPTDTQYF
TRBJ2-7 NA NA TRBV13 TGTGCCAGCAGCTTCTTCGCCCGGACAGAGAACTACGAGCAGTACTTC CASSFFARTENYEQYF
TRBJ1-5 once NA TRBV10-3 TGTGCCATCAGTGTGGGGCATGGGGAAAATCAGCCCCAGCATTTT CAISVGHGENQPQHF
TRBJ2-2 NA NA TRBV5-4 TGTGCCAGCAGCTTGGCTGGGACAAAGGCCGGGGAGCTGTTTTTT CASSLAGTKAGELFF
TRBJ1-1 NA TRBD1 TRBV6-5 TGTGCCAGCAGTTCACAGGGGGCGCGGGGAACTGAAGCTTTCTTT CASSSQGARGTEAFF
TRBJ2-1 NA TRBD2 TRBV5-1 TGCGCCAGCAGCTCCCCCCTCTACCGGCTAGCGGGGATGGACAATGAGCAGTTCTTC CASSSPLYRLAGMDNEQFF
TRBJ1-2 NA NA TRBV7-2 TGTGCCAGCAGCCCAAACGGAGGAACGGCGGGGGGCTACACCTTC CASSPNGGTAGGYTF
TRBJ1-1 NA NA TRBV29-1 TGCAGCGTTGCCCGGGAGGGGAACACTGAAGCTTTCTTT CSVAREGNTEAFF
TRBJ2-7 few NA TRBV28 TGTGCCAGCAGACAGGGAAACTCCTACGAGCAGTACTTC CASRQGNSYEQYF
TRBJ2-7 NA NA TRBV19 TGTGCCAGTAGTTCCGGGACAAATTACGAGCAGTACTTC CASSSGTNYEQYF
TRBJ2-1 NA TRBD2 TRBV5-1 TGCGCCAGCAGCTCGTTAATTAGCGGGAGGTCCTACAATGAGCAGTTCTTC CASSSLISGRSYNEQFF
TRBJ1-1 NA NA TRBV6-5 TGTGCCAGCGGAACCGGGTCCCGCACCGAAGCTTTCTTT CASGTGSRTEAFF
TRBJ2-1 NA TRBD2 TRBV9 TGTGCCAGCAGCGTAGGCCTAGCGGGAGTCTACAATGAGCAGTTCTTC CASSVGLAGVYNEQFF
TRBJ1-6 once TRBD1 TRBV28 TGTGCCAGCAGTTCCTGGGACAGGGAAGTAGAGTCACCCCTCCACTTT CASSSWDREVESPLHF
TRBJ1-2 NA NA TRBV5-1 TGCGCCAGCAGCTTCCAGGGAAACTATGGCTACACCTTC CASSFQGNYGYTF
TRBJ2-1 NA TRBD1 TRBV27 TGTGCCAGCAGTCCCCGGACAGGGGGCAGATACAATGAGCAGTTCTTC CASSPRTGGRYNEQFF
TRBJ1-2 NA NA TRBV5-1 TGCGCCAGCAGCTATGGACAGAATGGCTACACCTTC CASSYGQNGYTF
TRBJ1-6 few TRBD1 TRBV5-1 TGCGCCAGCAGCTTCCGAGGGGACAGGGGATCACCCCTCCACTTT CASSFRGDRGSPLHF
TRBJ2-7 NA TRBD1 TRBV12-5 TGTGCTAGTGGTACCTCGACAGGGTCTCTCTACGAGCAGTACTTC CASGTSTGSLYEQYF
TRBJ2-7 NA NA TRBV29-1 TGCAGCGTCCACAGGGGGGGAGAGCAGTACTTC CSVHRGGEQYF
TRBJ2-5 NA TRBD1 TRBV7-9 TGTGCCAGCAGCTCGAGTCAGGGGGCAGGGACCCAGTACTTC CASSSSQGAGTQYF
TRBJ1-5 NA NA TRBV30 TGTGCCTGGGGGCGGGAGCTCAGCAATCAGCCCCAGCATTTT CAWGRELSNQPQHF
TRBJ2-5 NA TRBD2 TRBV5-8 TGTGCCAGCAGTTCTGGACTAGCGGGGGGCGCCCTCCAAGAGACCCAGTACTTC CASSSGLAGGALQETQYF
TRBJ2-2 NA TRBD1 TRBV7-3 TGTGCCAGCAGCCTGACAGGGGGGAGCACCGGGGAGCTGTTTTTT CASSLTGGSTGELFF
TRBJ1-1 few NA TRBV9 TGTGCCAGCAGCGTAGCTGAGGGTTGGGAAGCTTTCTTT CASSVAEGWEAFF
TRBJ2-7 NA TRBD2 TRBV6-1 TGTGCCAGCAGTGTTGCTGGGCGGGGGGGTATGTACGAGCAGTACTTC CASSVAGRGGMYEQYF
TRBJ1-2 NA TRBD1 TRBV5-5 TGTGCCAGCAGCTTAGGTAACAGGGGTTATGGCTACACCTTC CASSLGNRGYGYTF
TRBJ1-2 NA NA TRBV3-1/TRBV3-2 TGTGCCAGCAGCCAAGCGCTACAGGGAGGGTATGGCTACACCTTC CASSQALQGGYGYTF
TRBJ1-2 NA NA TRBV4-3 TGCGCCAGCAGCCGGGGGCCTATCTATGGCTACACCTTC CASSRGPIYGYTF
TRBJ2-1 few NA TRBV10-2 TGCGCCAGCATCAAGGGGGGGTCCTACAATGAGCAGTTCTTC CASIKGGSYNEQFF
TRBJ2-7 few TRBD2 TRBV6-5 TGTGCCAGCAGAACCACGAAACTAGCGGGAGGGGAGCAGTACTTC CASRTTKLAGGEQYF
TRBJ2-1 NA NA TRBV3-1/TRBV3-2 TGTGCCAGCAGCCAAATAACAGGGACCTACAATGAGCAGTTCTTC CASSQITGTYNEQFF
TRBJ1-1 few NA TRBV5-1 TGCGCCAGCAGCATGATGGGGAGGTCTGAAGCTTTCTTT CASSMMGRSEAFF
TRBJ1-3 many NA TRBV7-8 TGTGCCAGTATGCAGGGAGGCTCTGGAAACACCATATATTTT CASMQGGSGNTIYF
TRBJ1-4 NA TRBD1 TRBV11-2 TGTGCCAGCAGCCCCCCGGGACAGGGGAACCGAGGAGGAAAACTGTTTTTT CASSPPGQGNRGGKLFF
TRBJ1-4 NA TRBD1 TRBV10-3 TGTGCCATCAGGGACAGGGGGGATGAAAAACTGTTTTTT CAIRDRGDEKLFF
TRBJ1-2 NA NA TRBV2 TGTGCCAGCAGTGAGAAACAGGGAGATAACTATGGCTACACCTTC CASSEKQGDNYGYTF
TRBJ2-2 NA TRBD2 TRBV7-9 TGTGCCAGCAGCCCCGGACTAGCGTCTGCTTGGGTCTCGCGGGAGCTGTTTTTT CASSPGLASAWVSRELFF
TRBJ2-7 few TRBD1 TRBV5-1 TGCGCCAGCAGGCCGGGACAGGGGATCGAGCAGTACTTC CASRPGQGIEQYF
TRBJ1-1 NA NA TRBV2 TGTGCCAGCAGGACAGATTTTAACACTGAAGCTTTCTTT CASRTDFNTEAFF
TRBJ1-3 NA NA TRBV4-3 TGCGCCAGCAGCCAAGAGAAAGGGGAAAACTCTGGAAACACCATATATTTT CASSQEKGENSGNTIYF
TRBJ2-5 NA NA TRBV7-2 TGTGCCAGCACCCCCCGAAGTGCGTTTGAGACCCAGTACTTC CASTPRSAFETQYF
TRBJ2-1 NA TRBD2 TRBV3-1/TRBV3-2 TGTGCCAGCAGCTCCGGGACTAGCGGGAGAGTAGAGCAGTTCTTC CASSSGTSGRVEQFF
TRBJ2-6 NA TRBD1 TRBV28 TGTGCCAGCAGTCCCACAGGGGCTGCACCTGGGGCCAACGTCCTGACTTTC CASSPTGAAPGANVLTF
TRBJ2-1 NA NA TRBV24-1 TGTGCCACCAGTGATTCAGGGTACGATGAGCAGTTCTTC CATSDSGYDEQFF
TRBJ1-2 NA TRBD1 TRBV7-8 TGTGCCAGCAGACCCGGGACAGCATTTTATGGCTACACCTTC CASRPGTAFYGYTF
TRBJ2-5 NA TRBD2 TRBV14 TGTGCCAGCAGCGGGCTAGCGGGGCAAGAGACCCAGTACTTC CASSGLAGQETQYF
TRBJ2-3 NA TRBD2 TRBV25-1 TGTGCCAGCAGTTCTGCTAGCGGGGGCACAGATACGCAGTATTTT CASSSASGGTDTQYF
TRBJ1-4 NA NA TRBV28 TGTGCCAGCAGTAAACTGACAAGGCTAAATGAAAAACTGTTTTTT CASSKLTRLNEKLFF
TRBJ1-1 NA NA TRBV6-6 TGTGCCAGCAGTTTTCAGACAGTCAACACTGAAGCTTTCTTT CASSFQTVNTEAFF
TRBJ2-2 few NA TRBV3-1/TRBV3-2 TGTGCCAGCAGCCAAGATCTCTACACCGGGGAGCTGTTTTTT CASSQDLYTGELFF
TRBJ1-2 few NA TRBV5-1 TGCGCCAGCAGCCGCGACAGTATCTATGGCTACACCTTC CASSRDSIYGYTF
TRBJ2-3 few TRBD2 TRBV3-1/TRBV3-2 TGTGCCAGCAGCCTTAGCGGGAGGTCAGATACGCAGTATTTT CASSLSGRSDTQYF